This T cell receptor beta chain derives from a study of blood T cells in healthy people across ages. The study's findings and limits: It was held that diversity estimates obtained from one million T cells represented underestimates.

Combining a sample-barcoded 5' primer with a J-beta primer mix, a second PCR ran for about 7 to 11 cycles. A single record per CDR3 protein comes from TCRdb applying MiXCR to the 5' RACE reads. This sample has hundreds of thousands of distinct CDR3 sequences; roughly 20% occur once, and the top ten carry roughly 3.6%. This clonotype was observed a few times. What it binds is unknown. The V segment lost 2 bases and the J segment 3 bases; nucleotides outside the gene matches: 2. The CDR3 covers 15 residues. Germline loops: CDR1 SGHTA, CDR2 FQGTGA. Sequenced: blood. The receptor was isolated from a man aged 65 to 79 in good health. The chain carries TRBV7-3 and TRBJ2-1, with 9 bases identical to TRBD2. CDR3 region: CASSLLAGDYNEQFF. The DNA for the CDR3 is TGTGCCAGCAGCTTATTAGCGGGAGACTACAATGAGCAGTTCTTC.